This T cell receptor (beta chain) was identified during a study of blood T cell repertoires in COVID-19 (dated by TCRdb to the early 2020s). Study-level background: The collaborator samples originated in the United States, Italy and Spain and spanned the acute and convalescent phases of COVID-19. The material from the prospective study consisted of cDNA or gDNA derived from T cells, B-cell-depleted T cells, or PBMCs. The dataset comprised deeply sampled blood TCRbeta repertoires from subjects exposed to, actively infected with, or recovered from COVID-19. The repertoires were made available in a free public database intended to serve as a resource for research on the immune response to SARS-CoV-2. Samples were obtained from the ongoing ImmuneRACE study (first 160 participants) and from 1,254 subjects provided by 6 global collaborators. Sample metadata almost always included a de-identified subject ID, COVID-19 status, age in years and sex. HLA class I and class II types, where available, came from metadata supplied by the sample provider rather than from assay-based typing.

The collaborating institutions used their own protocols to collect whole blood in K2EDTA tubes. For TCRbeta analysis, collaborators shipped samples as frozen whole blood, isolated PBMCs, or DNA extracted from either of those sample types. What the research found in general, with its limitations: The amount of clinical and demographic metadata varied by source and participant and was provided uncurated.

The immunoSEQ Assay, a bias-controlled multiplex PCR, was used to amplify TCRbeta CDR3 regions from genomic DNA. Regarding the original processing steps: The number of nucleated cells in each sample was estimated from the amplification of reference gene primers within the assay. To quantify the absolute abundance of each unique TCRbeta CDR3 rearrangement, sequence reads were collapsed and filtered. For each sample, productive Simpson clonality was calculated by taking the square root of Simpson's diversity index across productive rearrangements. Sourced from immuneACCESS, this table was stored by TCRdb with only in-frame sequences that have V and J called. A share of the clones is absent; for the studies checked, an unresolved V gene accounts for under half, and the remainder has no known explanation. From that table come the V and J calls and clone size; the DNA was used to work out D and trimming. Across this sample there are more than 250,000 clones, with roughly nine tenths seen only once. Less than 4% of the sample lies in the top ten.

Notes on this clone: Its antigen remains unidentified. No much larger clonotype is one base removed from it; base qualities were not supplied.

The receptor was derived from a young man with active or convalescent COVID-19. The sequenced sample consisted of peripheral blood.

The CDR3 in this case is CASSRQGAGNTIYF. The nucleotides read TGTGCCAGCAGCCGACAGGGAGCTGGAAACACCATATATTTT. The chain links TRBV7-3 with TRBJ1-3; TRBD1 aligns with 7 central bases. V is pruned by 5 bases and J by 2 bases, leaving 3 bases of the junction without a gene match. The CDR3 spans 14 residues, from the cysteine through the phenylalanine. Only CDR3 DNA remains: 42 bases, in frame from the first base. Sequences SGHTA (CDR1) and FQGTGA (CDR2) are obtained from the germline V gene.